Each of the 26 T cell receptor beta chains below was sequenced from the same sample in a study of shared clonotypes between healthy human individuals. Generated by immunoSEQ multiplex PCR, the TCRdb table keeps only in-frame clones and is missing some. Of about 2.4 million clones in the sample, roughly 93% are singletons; the top ten hold 0.36%. What was sequenced was naive CD4+ T cells from PBMCs. The subset here: CD45RA+ positively selected. The receptors shown here come from a man aged 18 to 29 in good health. Some clones in this sample may be carry-over from other donors' samples.

The genes are TRBV4-1 and TRBJ1-4, with a weak D call TRBD1 (5 bases). From germline, CDR1 is MGHRA and CDR2 YSYEKL. Trimming stripped 1 base from V and 8 bases from J, with 17 bases between. The CDR3 consists of 16 residues. The CDR3 region is CASSQGGTGLGEKLFF. Written as DNA, the CDR3 is TGCGCCAGCAGCCAAGGCGGTACAGGCTTAGGGGAAAAACTGTTTTTT.

This clone has only one observation. V gene TRBV4-1 combines with J gene TRBJ2-1; 10 nucleotides align to TRBD2. Losses at the gene ends were 3 bases for V and 15 bases for J; bases not matched to a gene: 14. CDR3 length: 15 residues. Germline lookup yields CDR1 MGHRA and CDR2 YSYEKL. For the CDR3, the DNA is TGCGCCAGCAGCCAGATTGGAGCGGGAGGGCCTGGGCGGTTCTTC. It encodes CASSQIGAGGPGRFF.

This clone has just one count. The chain carries TRBV6-1 and TRBJ1-2, with 10 positions matching TRBD1. Per the germline V gene, CDR1 is MNHNS and CDR2 is SASEGT. Trimming cost V 1 base and J 6 bases; bases outside gene matches: 14. This CDR3 contains 18 residues. The CDR3 sequence: CASSEEGGTGTGVHGYTF. CDR3 bases: TGTGCCAGCAGTGAAGAGGGAGGTACCGGGACAGGGGTCCATGGCTACACCTTC.

V usage is TRBV15 and J usage is TRBJ2-1, with D tentatively TRBD1 (5 bases). The CDR3 length is 17 residues. The germline CDR1 and CDR2 sequences are LNHNV and YYDKDF (reference sequence). V was cut by 4 bases and J by 0 bases, with 16 bases left in between. CDR3: CATSTPTGARSYNEQFF. The CDR3 DNA follows: TGTGCCACCAGCACTCCCACAGGCGCCCGCTCCTACAATGAGCAGTTCTTC.

This chain links TRBV28 with TRBJ1-4, with a weak D call TRBD1 (6 bases). The CDR3 spans 14 residues. Trimming took off 10 bases at V and 5 bases at J, with 17 bases between the two ends. Germline V lookup: CDR1 MDHEN, CDR2 SYDVKM. CDR3 nucleotide sequence: TGTGCCACGCTCGGCGGGACAATCAATGAAAAACTGTTTTTT. As protein: CATLGGTINEKLFF.

The V gene is TRBV5-1, the J gene TRBJ1-1; maybe TRBD1 (5 bases). The V end lost 0 bases, the J end lost 9 bases, and 9 bases lay between the germline ends. CDR3 length: 12 amino acids. CDR1 and CDR2 from the germline V gene are SGHRS and YFSETQ. CDR3 sequence: CASSLAGGKAFF. For the CDR3, the DNA is TGCGCCAGCAGCTTGGCGGGGGGTAAAGCTTTCTTT.

Regarding this clone: The sample has other DNA sequences that encode this CDR3 too. This chain uses TRBV28 with TRBJ2-1; no clear D gene. V lost 3 bases, J lost 0 bases, and 9 bases lay in between. This CDR3 spans 15 amino acids. Germline CDR1 MDHEN, CDR2 SYDVKM. The CDR3 DNA follows: TGTGCCAGCAGTTTGGCGGATAGCTCCTACAATGAGCAGTTCTTC. Translating it yields CASSLADSSYNEQFF.

This chain links TRBV7-2 with TRBJ1-1, with D perhaps matching TRBD1 (5 bases). V was trimmed by 6 bases and J by 1 base, leaving 12 bases between them. CDR3 length: 14 amino acids. The V gene's germline CDR1 is SGHTA and CDR2 FQGNSA. The CDR3 region has the DNA TGTGCCAGCAGGGGGGGACCGACGAACACTGAAGCTTTCTTT. Encoded protein: CASRGGPTNTEAFF.

The J gene is TRBJ2-3, the V gene TRBV4-2; 7 bases are a match to TRBD2. CDR1 LGHNA and CDR2 YNFKEQ come from the germline V gene. Trimming cost V 5 bases and J 0 bases; bases outside gene matches: 17. This CDR3 has 19 amino acids. CDR3 amino acids: CASSSMAWLSGISTDTQYF. CDR3 nucleotide sequence: TGTGCCAGCAGCTCTATGGCCTGGCTGAGCGGGATAAGCACAGATACGCAGTATTTT.

This rearrangement joins TRBV4-1 to TRBJ2-5; 14 bases align to TRBD2. With V trimmed by 3 bases and J by 2 bases, 11 bases remained unmatched. This CDR3 comprises 19 residues. Germline V lookup: CDR1 MGHRA, CDR2 YSYEKL. The CDR3 DNA sequence: TGCGCCAGCAGCCAGGGGAGGACTAGCGGGAGGACGGCTCAAGAGACCCAGTACTTC. This sequence encodes CASSQGRTSGRTAQETQYF.

The rearrangement links TRBV7-2 to TRBJ2-7; 8 bases map to TRBD2. The CDR3 sequence is 17 residues long. Germline lookup yields CDR1 SGHTA and CDR2 FQGNSA. After removal of 1 base from V and 4 bases from J, the junction contained 12 bases not matched to a gene. In DNA form, the CDR3 reads TGTGCCAGCAGCTTAGTGTCCGGGGGCGGGAGGCCGTACGAGCAGTACTTC. The encoded protein is CASSLVSGGGRPYEQYF.

V usage is TRBV25-1 and J usage is TRBJ2-2, with 9 bases lining up with TRBD1. Germline V CDR1 and CDR2: MGHDK, SYGVNS. The CDR3 loop spans 16 amino acids. Unmatched junction bases numbered 6, after V lost 5 bases and J lost 2 bases. The CDR3 here is CASSNTGGANTGELFF. Written as DNA, the CDR3 is TGTGCCAGCAGTAACACAGGGGGCGCAAACACCGGGGAGCTGTTTTTT.

J is TRBJ2-3 and V is TRBV19; unclear D gene. Deletions cut 6 bases from V and 3 bases from J, with 7 bases between. Germline V lookup: CDR1 LNHDA, CDR2 SQIVND (reference sequence). The CDR3 consists of 12 residues. CDR3 in DNA: TGTGCCAGTAGGGGTACGACAGATACGCAGTATTTT. The encoded protein is CASRGTTDTQYF.

Note on this clone: In the same sample, other DNA sequences code for this CDR3. The V and J genes are TRBV5-1 and TRBJ2-3; 8 bases fit TRBD2. V shed 1 base and J 3 bases; nucleotides not matched to a gene: 4. Germline values: CDR1 SGHRS, CDR2 YFSETQ. This CDR3 has 15 residues. CDR3 DNA: TGCGCCAGCAGCTTGCCGGGGGGGCCGACAGATACGCAGTATTTT. Translation gives CASSLPGGPTDTQYF.

This clone was recorded a few times. The chain employs TRBV7-9 and TRBJ1-5, with D perhaps matching TRBD1 (5 bases). V dropped 1 base and J dropped 2 bases, with 12 bases sitting between them. Germline CDR1 SEHNR, CDR2 FQNEAQ (reference sequence). This CDR3 is built from 16 residues. Here the CDR3 DNA reads TGTGCCAGCAGCTTAGGTACCAGGGAAGGCAATCAGCCCCAGCATTTT. Translated: CASSLGTREGNQPQHF.

The J gene is TRBJ2-6, the V gene TRBV9; D is undetermined. Trimming left V 2 bases short and J 4 bases short, with 7 bases between. Germline V gene sequence: CDR1 SGDLS, CDR2 YYNGEE. The CDR3 extends over 14 amino acids. Written as DNA, the CDR3 is TGTGCCAGCAGCGTGTCTCTGGGGGCCAACGTCCTGACTTTC. The encoded protein is CASSVSLGANVLTF.

V is TRBV14 and J is TRBJ1-1; D remains unclear. This CDR3 is built from 14 residues. Germline V gene sequence: CDR1 SGHDN, CDR2 FVKESK. V lost 4 bases to trimming and J lost 5 bases, with 14 bases between them. The CDR3: CASSPLSDRTEAFF. The DNA for the CDR3 is TGTGCCAGCAGCCCCCTTTCTGATCGGACTGAAGCTTTCTTT.

V usage is TRBV5-1 and J usage is TRBJ2-1; TRBD1 agrees at 7 bases. CDR1 and CDR2 from the germline V gene are SGHRS and YFSETQ. The CDR3 contains 15 residues. Trimming took 0 bases from V and 4 from J; bases not matched to a gene: 4. The CDR3 DNA is TGCGCCAGCAGCTTGGGGACAGGTATTTACAATGAGCAGTTCTTC. Translated, it gives CASSLGTGIYNEQFF.

The chain is built from TRBV28 and TRBJ1-4, with D perhaps matching TRBD1 (6 bases). The CDR3 extends over 14 amino acids. V lost 10 bases, J lost 10 bases, and 22 bases lay in between. Germline CDR1 MDHEN, CDR2 SYDVKM. The CDR3 here is CATGGTGPLGKLFF. Here the CDR3 DNA reads TGTGCCACTGGGGGCACAGGACCCCTAGGAAAACTGTTTTTT.

This chain links TRBV28 with TRBJ2-5; 11 positions agree with TRBD2. With 6 bases clipped from V and 2 bases from J, the junction kept 5 bases outside the gene matches. The CDR3 is 15 residues long. Germline V gene sequence: CDR1 MDHEN, CDR2 SYDVKM. This CDR3 is CASSQGLAAQETQYF. The DNA of the CDR3 is TGTGCCAGCAGCCAGGGACTAGCGGCTCAAGAGACCCAGTACTTC.

This rearrangement joins TRBV10-3 to TRBJ2-2, with TRBD1 identical over 8 bases. Germline V gene data show CDR1 as ENHRY and CDR2 as SYGVKD. There are 14 residues in the CDR3. V trimming: 10 bases; J trimming: 5 bases; junction bases outside the gene matches: 9. The DNA for the CDR3 is TGTGCCACCGCCGGACAGGGAGGTACCGGGGAGCTGTTTTTT. Encoded protein: CATAGQGGTGELFF.

The genes are TRBV19 and TRBJ2-7; TRBD2 matches at 7 bases. The CDR3 contains 15 residues. The germline V gene encodes CDR1 LNHDA and CDR2 SQIVND (reference sequence). Losses at the gene ends were 6 bases for V and 2 bases for J; bases not matched to a gene: 10. The CDR3 bases are TGTGCCAGTAGCAAGGGGCTAGCGGAGACCTACGAGCAGTACTTC. Translated, it gives CASSKGLAETYEQYF.

This chain connects TRBV27 to TRBJ1-2; TRBD1 matches 8 bases. After removal of 0 bases from V and 4 bases from J, the junction contained 7 bases not matched to a gene. The CDR3 length is 16 residues. Germline CDR1 MNHEY, CDR2 SMNVEV (reference sequence). The CDR3 spells CASSLSGDRQLYGYTF. CDR3 bases: TGTGCCAGCAGTTTATCAGGGGACAGGCAACTCTATGGCTACACCTTC.

V gene TRBV4-2 combines with J gene TRBJ2-7; D is perhaps TRBD1 (6 bases). Trimming shortened V by 4 bases and J by 0 bases, and 13 bases separated the two germline ends. CDR1 is LGHNA and CDR2 is YNFKEQ in the germline V gene. This CDR3 spans 15 amino acids. CDR3 sequence (DNA): TGTGCCAGCAGCCGCCGACAGGATAGCTCCTACGAGCAGTACTTC. Translating gives CASSRRQDSSYEQYF.

The chain joins TRBV5-8 to TRBJ1-5; D is perhaps TRBD1 (6 bases). Germline V gene data show CDR1 as SGHTS and CDR2 as YDEGEE. The CDR3 is 14 residues long. Trimming removed 4 bases from V and 3 bases from J, with 11 bases in between. CDR3 bases: TGTGCCAGCAGCGACCGACAGGCCAATCAGCCCCAGCATTTT. The encoded protein is CASSDRQANQPQHF.

V usage is TRBV18 and J usage is TRBJ1-1, with D unclear. Trimming removed 6 bases from V and 1 base from J, with 15 bases in between. Per the germline V gene, CDR1 is KGHSH and CDR2 is LQKENI. CDR3 length: 15 residues. As DNA, the CDR3 is TGTGCCAGCTCCCCTAGCCCCGCGTCGAACACTGAAGCTTTCTTT. It translates to CASSPSPASNTEAFF.